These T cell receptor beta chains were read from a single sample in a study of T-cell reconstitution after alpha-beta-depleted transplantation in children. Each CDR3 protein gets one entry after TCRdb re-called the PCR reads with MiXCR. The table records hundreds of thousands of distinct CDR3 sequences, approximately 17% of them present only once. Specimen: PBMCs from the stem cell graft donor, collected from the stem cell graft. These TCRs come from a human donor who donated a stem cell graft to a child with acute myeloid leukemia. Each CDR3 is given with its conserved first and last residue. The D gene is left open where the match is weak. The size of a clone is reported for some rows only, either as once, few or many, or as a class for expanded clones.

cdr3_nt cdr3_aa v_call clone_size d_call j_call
TGTGCCAGCAGTGAATCAGGGGAGTACCACGAGCAGTACTTC CASSESGEYHEQYF TRBV25-1 few - TRBJ2-7
TGTGCCAGCAGCTTGAATAGCGGGGGTGAGCAGTTCTTC CASSLNSGGEQFF TRBV7-2 - TRBD2 TRBJ2-1
TGTGCCAGCAGCTCTGGACACTTCTACAATCAGCCCCAGCATTTT CASSSGHFYNQPQHF TRBV7-2 - - TRBJ1-5
TGTGCCATCAGTGAGGAGCTAGCCAAAAACATTCAGTACTTC CAISEELAKNIQYF TRBV10-3 few - TRBJ2-4
TGCAGTGCTAAGGGCCCCTACGAGCAGTACTTC CSAKGPYEQYF TRBV20-1 many - TRBJ2-7
TGTGCCACCAGTGACCCTGCGGGACTAGCGGGGGATGAGCAGTTCTTC CATSDPAGLAGDEQFF TRBV24-1 few TRBD2 TRBJ2-1
TGCAGTTCGGACAGGGGGTATGGCTACACCTTC CSSDRGYGYTF TRBV20-1 many TRBD1 TRBJ1-2
TGCAGTGCTAGAGACGGACAGGGGTATGGCTACACCTTC CSARDGQGYGYTF TRBV20-1 many TRBD1 TRBJ1-2
TGTGCCAGCAGCCCTACGTGGGGGCCGGACATTCAGTACTTC CASSPTWGPDIQYF TRBV5-6 few - TRBJ2-4
TGTGCCAGCAGTCCCGGACAGGGAAATTGGGATACGCAGTATTTT CASSPGQGNWDTQYF TRBV12-3/TRBV12-4 - TRBD1 TRBJ2-3
TGCGCCAGCAGCCCGGGCCTGAACACTGAAGCTTTCTTT CASSPGLNTEAFF TRBV7-2 many - TRBJ1-1
TGTGCCAGCTCACCCGGACAGGGGGCGGGCGAGCAGTACTTC CASSPGQGAGEQYF TRBV18 few TRBD1 TRBJ2-7
TGTGCCACCAGTGACTTCGACAGACAAGAGACCCAGTACTTC CATSDFDRQETQYF TRBV24-1 many - TRBJ2-5
TGTGCCACCAGCAGAGAAAAGTACCGGACTGGAAACACCATATATTTT CATSREKYRTGNTIYF TRBV15 - - TRBJ1-3
TGTGCCACCAGTGGGGTGAGAGAGACCCAGTACTTC CATSGVRETQYF TRBV24-1 few - TRBJ2-5
TGTGCCAGCAGCTTGGGGATGGGACAGAGCTCCTACAATGAGCAGTTCTTC CASSLGMGQSSYNEQFF TRBV5-6 - TRBD1 TRBJ2-1
TGTGCCAGCAGGCCGACAGGGGGGTCATATGGCTACACCTTC CASRPTGGSYGYTF TRBV12-3/TRBV12-4 few TRBD1 TRBJ1-2
TGTGCCAGCCGTACGCAGGGGGCCATAGGCGGGGAGCTGTTTTTT CASRTQGAIGGELFF TRBV2 - TRBD1 TRBJ2-2
TGTGCCAGCAGCCAGGGTTCACCCCTCCACTTT CASSQGSPLHF TRBV7-2 many - TRBJ1-6
TGTGCCAGCAGCCGCCGGAGCTCCTACGAGCAGTACTTC CASSRRSSYEQYF TRBV27 few - TRBJ2-7
TGCGCCAGCAGCCTCCAGACAGGGTTCGCGAACACTGAAGCTTTCTTT CASSLQTGFANTEAFF TRBV4-1 once TRBD1 TRBJ1-1
TGTGCCACCAGTCGACAGAGCCGGGGCGGGGAGCTGTTTTTT CATSRQSRGGELFF TRBV24-1 - - TRBJ2-2
TGTGCCAGCAGCTTAGTCCCTAGCGGGGGTGTCAATGAGCAGTTCTTC CASSLVPSGGVNEQFF TRBV7-2 few TRBD2 TRBJ2-1
TGTGCCACCAGCAGAGATAGCCCAGCCCCGAGGGGGTATTTT CATSRDSPAPRGYF TRBV15 - - TRBJ2-3
TGCAGTGCGTCGCCAGGGTGGGAAAAACTGTTTTTT CSASPGWEKLFF TRBV20-1 many - TRBJ1-4
TGCGCCAGCAGTGAGTCACTACTAGCGGGGGCGAACGAGCAGTACTTC CASSESLLAGANEQYF TRBV10-2 - TRBD2 TRBJ2-7
TGTGCCAGCACCCCCGGAGGGCCTACCTATGGCTACACCTTC CASTPGGPTYGYTF TRBV7-2 many - TRBJ1-2
TGTGCCAGCAGCTTAAGGGGCCCTGAGACCCAGTACTTC CASSLRGPETQYF TRBV7-9 many - TRBJ2-5
TGTGCCAGCAGTTACTTTGGGAGCAATCAGCCCCAGCATTTT CASSYFGSNQPQHF TRBV6-5 - - TRBJ1-5
TGCGCCAGCAGCCGGACTACTAGCGGGGGGACGTACAATGAGCAGTTCTTC CASSRTTSGGTYNEQFF TRBV5-1 - TRBD2 TRBJ2-1
TGTGCCACCAGCAGAGATCGGGCAGACCTTGAAGCTTTCTTT CATSRDRADLEAFF TRBV15 - - TRBJ1-1
TGTGCCAGCAGCGTAGAGGGCAGGGGGGAAGCTTTCTTT CASSVEGRGEAFF TRBV9 few TRBD1 TRBJ1-1
TGTGCCAGCCGTGGCGGGTTAAAGGAGTACTTC CASRGGLKEYF TRBV6-5 - - TRBJ2-7
TGCAGCTTGTGGGGAACGCCGAACACTGAAGCTTTCTTT CSLWGTPNTEAFF TRBV29-1 few - TRBJ1-1
TGCAGTGCTAGAGCTTTGGGACAGCGAAATTCACCCCTCCACTTT CSARALGQRNSPLHF TRBV20-1 - TRBD1 TRBJ1-6
TGTGCCAGCAGTTTTAGGGAGGTCGGGGAGCTGTTTTTT CASSFREVGELFF TRBV12-3/TRBV12-4 many - TRBJ2-2
TGCAGTGCTAGAGATGAGCGGTTTGGCTACACCTTC CSARDERFGYTF TRBV20-1 many - TRBJ1-2
TGTGCCAGCGGCTTGGGGGTCCTTCTAGCATCTCCAGATACGCAGTATTTT CASGLGVLLASPDTQYF TRBV5-4 - - TRBJ2-3
TGCGCCAGCAGCCAAGACGGCGCAGGGAATAGCAATGAGCAGTTCTTC CASSQDGAGNSNEQFF TRBV4-1 few - TRBJ2-1
TGTGCCATCAGGTTGACAGGGTTTGGGGCCAACGTCCTGACTTTC CAIRLTGFGANVLTF TRBV10-3 many TRBD1 TRBJ2-6
TGTGCCAGCAGCCCAGGACTAGCGGGGTTCAACGAGCAGTACTTC CASSPGLAGFNEQYF TRBV12-3/TRBV12-4 many TRBD2 TRBJ2-7
TGCAGTGCGCCTCGACAGGGGGCGAGTGAAAAACTGTTTTTT CSAPRQGASEKLFF TRBV20-1 few TRBD1 TRBJ1-4
TGTGCCATGAGCTTGGGTAACAGGAGCGGCTACACCTTC CAMSLGNRSGYTF TRBV5-3 - - TRBJ1-2
TGCAGTGCCCGCTTCGGGACCTCCGAGACCCAGTACTTC CSARFGTSETQYF TRBV20-1 few - TRBJ2-5
TGCAGTGCTAGAGATCGGACAGGATACCAAGAGACCCAGTACTTC CSARDRTGYQETQYF TRBV20-1 many TRBD1 TRBJ2-5
TGTGCCAGCACCCCCCGGGTGGCATTCTCCAATGAGCAGTTCTTC CASTPRVAFSNEQFF TRBV12-3/TRBV12-4 - - TRBJ2-1